The rows below give T cell receptor beta chains drawn from one sample of a study of T cells in Graves' hyperthyroidism and ophthalmopathy. TCRdb re-called the multiplex PCR reads with MiXCR, one entry per CDR3 protein. The sample comprises 210,000 or so distinct CDR3 sequences, 15% to 20% of which are singletons, and roughly 50% rests with the top ten. The sample was blood. The origin of the receptors is a man aged 45-60 years with Graves' hyperthyroidism. The conserved cysteine and the conserved F or W are not part of the CDR3 here.

V gene: TRBV6-4; CDR3 protein: ASSDSAGGGADTQY
V gene: TRBV20-1; CDR3 protein: SVSRIGADSNQPQH
V gene: TRBV20-1; CDR3 protein: SALDLKNTEAF
V gene: TRBV5-1; CDR3 protein: ASSSTGDEQF
V gene: TRBV6-1; CDR3 protein: ASSERRGLQPQH
V gene: TRBV29-1; CDR3 protein: SGGTSGQGYEQF
V gene: TRBV5-1; CDR3 protein: ASSLDVATNEKLF
V gene: TRBV7-9; CDR3 protein: ASSTGLAGFGETQY
V gene: TRBV6-1; CDR3 protein: ASRPPTGGANTGELF
V gene: TRBV28; CDR3 protein: ASSLSREGLNEQY
V gene: TRBV5-1; CDR3 protein: ASSLTGNQETQY
V gene: TRBV7-8; CDR3 protein: ASSPTGLNTGELF
V gene: TRBV7-9; CDR3 protein: ASNSGTSGRAYEQY
V gene: TRBV27; CDR3 protein: ASSHATDISAKNIQY
V gene: TRBV20-1; CDR3 protein: SALLDGQFLRQY
V gene: TRBV15; CDR3 protein: ATSRDFAGGGEQY
V gene: TRBV30; CDR3 protein: AWSGGRAQETQY
V gene: TRBV7-2; CDR3 protein: ASSSTTGVAGSPLH
V gene: TRBV18; CDR3 protein: ASSPDRQYTYGYT
V gene: TRBV28; CDR3 protein: ASSPDLAIHNEQF
V gene: TRBV27; CDR3 protein: ASSLSGANTEAF
V gene: TRBV4-1; CDR3 protein: ASSQPGQDGYT
V gene: TRBV3-1; CDR3 protein: ASSPSVSHPDTQY
V gene: TRBV12-3/TRBV12-4; CDR3 protein: ASSWAGEVYNEQF
V gene: TRBV7-9; CDR3 protein: ASRDKGQANSPLH
V gene: TRBV6-1; CDR3 protein: ASSESWTGANVLT
V gene: TRBV12-3/TRBV12-4; CDR3 protein: ASSAGLGGEQF
V gene: TRBV12-3/TRBV12-4; CDR3 protein: ASSPDRGWAYEQY
V gene: TRBV7-2; CDR3 protein: ASGLPMNLRQGTNYYEAF
V gene: TRBV20-1; CDR3 protein: SATSGRIYNEQF
V gene: TRBV11-2; CDR3 protein: ASSLDIGRPVEGQY
V gene: TRBV6-1; CDR3 protein: ASGRYSNQPQH
V gene: TRBV11-2; CDR3 protein: ASSPGNSYNSPLH
V gene: TRBV6-1; CDR3 protein: ASSVGIQNTEAF
V gene: TRBV28; CDR3 protein: ASSLGLARGANVLT
V gene: TRBV19; CDR3 protein: ASSISGRTGELF
V gene: TRBV6-6; CDR3 protein: ASSYYKGTTEAF
V gene: TRBV6-1; CDR3 protein: ASRTTSKGREQY
V gene: TRBV18; CDR3 protein: ASSRDSHSENEQF
V gene: TRBV20-1; CDR3 protein: SARLARETQY
V gene: TRBV10-2; CDR3 protein: ASSERLAGAPGELF
V gene: TRBV6-1; CDR3 protein: ASSNRLAEASETQY
V gene: TRBV18; CDR3 protein: ASSPPGGRDEQY
V gene: TRBV15; CDR3 protein: ATSPHLNTEAF
V gene: TRBV3-1; CDR3 protein: ASSQRSSGRATQY
V gene: TRBV28; CDR3 protein: ASSLGTANTEAF
V gene: TRBV6-8; CDR3 protein: ASSYGPRADAYGYT
V gene: TRBV4-3; CDR3 protein: ASSQEADPPKNIQY
V gene: TRBV7-3; CDR3 protein: ASSLMTVGEQY
V gene: TRBV9; CDR3 protein: ASSVGGGRQPQH
V gene: TRBV11-3; CDR3 protein: ASSGQGTTEAF
V gene: TRBV14; CDR3 protein: ASSQDASGMNEQF
V gene: TRBV12-5; CDR3 protein: ASGLARYEQY
V gene: TRBV11-2; CDR3 protein: ASRSRLGNTIY
V gene: TRBV30; CDR3 protein: AWSPPTDATDTQY
V gene: TRBV6-2/TRBV6-3; CDR3 protein: ASSFRTGGNSPLH
V gene: TRBV7-3; CDR3 protein: ASSVTSGSYEQY
V gene: TRBV11-2; CDR3 protein: ASSLNRRGLAANEQF
V gene: TRBV12-5; CDR3 protein: ASGFIAGGPQETQY
V gene: TRBV6-6; CDR3 protein: ASSYGGLNTEAF